This T cell receptor beta chain appears in the sequencing data of a study of cytomegalovirus exposure and HLA in healthy donors. Points from the study as a whole: The classifier reportedly diagnosed cytomegalovirus status with high specificity and sensitivity. Later analysis suggested most CMV-associated TCR beta chains were HLA-restricted.

As concerns this clone: Its matching antigen is unknown.

In the PCR, 60 Vbeta and 13 Jbeta primers were used. Here immunoSEQ multiplex PCR was the method, and the copy in TCRdb shows in-frame clones only, minus some. The sample holds about 99,000 clones, 65% to 85% seen once. Sequencing was carried out using PBMCs. This receptor was identified in a middle-aged man in good health and CMV-seronegative.

In DNA form, the CDR3 reads TGTGCCAGCAGCCCCCATCAGGCGAACACCGGGGAGCTGTTTTTT. Translation: CASSPHQANTGELFF. The chain recombines TRBV7-3 with TRBJ2-2; D remains ambiguous. CDR1 and CDR2 from the germline V gene are SGHTA and FQGTGA. The CDR3 covers 15 residues. V lost 5 bases and J 0 bases, leaving 10 bases between the germline ends.